These 29 T cell receptor beta chains came from one sample sequenced in a study of human T cells and chemical hapten exposure. Time point reported: patch test 1, 2 weeks after DPC sensitization. Stated treatment: therapeutic diphenylcyclopropenone sensitization with weekly scalp DPC. TCRdb passed the RACE reads through MiXCR, listing each CDR3 protein once. The data hold about 80,000 distinct CDR3 sequences, with roughly 7.2% observed a single time. Source: whole blood, taken in connection with sensitization to the hapten diphenylcyclopropenone (DPC). These receptors were collected from a woman in her 30s with alopecia areata. Some clones in this sample may be carry-over from other donors' samples.

This clonotype was counted only a few times. CDR3 sequence: CAISQPRQGPETQYF. CDR3 nucleotide sequence: TGTGCCATCAGTCAACCTCGACAGGGGCCAGAGACCCAGTACTTC. This rearrangement joins TRBV10-3 to TRBJ2-5; 8 bases are a match to TRBD1. Per the germline V gene, CDR1 is ENHRY and CDR2 is SYGVKD. V shed 5 bases, J shed 4 bases, and the junction held 9 bases outside the gene matches. The length of the CDR3 is 15 residues.

The CDR3 here is CASRSGVAYGYTF. The CDR3, as DNA: TGTGCCAGCAGGTCGGGGGTGGCCTATGGCTACACCTTC. The chain has TRBV6-2 or TRBV6-3 and TRBJ1-2; possibly TRBD1 for D (5 bases). The length of the CDR3 is 13 residues. CDR1 and CDR2 (germline): MNHEY, SVGEGT. The V end lost 6 bases, the J end lost 4 bases, and 12 bases lay between the germline ends.

This clonotype was counted at least ten times. The V gene is TRBV24-1, the J gene TRBJ2-2, with D uncertain. Trimming took off 3 bases at V and 8 bases at J, with 6 bases between the two ends. The CDR3 length is 12 residues. Germline CDR1 and CDR2: KGHDR and SFDVKD. The CDR3 here is CATSDLVGELFF. In DNA, the CDR3 is TGTGCCACCAGTGATCTGGTAGGGGAGCTGTTTTTT.

This clonotype has at least ten counts. CDR3 sequence: CASSRELAALSYEQYF. Written as DNA, the CDR3 is TGTGCCAGCAGCCGAGAACTAGCGGCCCTCTCCTACGAGCAGTACTTC. The V and J genes are TRBV4-2 and TRBJ2-7; 8 nucleotides line up with TRBD2. Germline CDR1 LGHNA, CDR2 YNFKEQ. V was pared by 4 bases and J by 0 bases, with 8 bases of the junction left unmatched. CDR3 size: 16 residues.

This clonotype was counted between two and nine times. The chain employs TRBV20-1 and TRBJ1-2; D not certain. The germline CDR1 and CDR2 sequences are DFQATT and SNEGSKA (reference sequence). V dropped 3 bases and J dropped 6 bases, with 23 bases sitting between them. The CDR3 contains 16 residues. CDR3 amino acids: CSARGTQPAGNDGYTF. CDR3 coding DNA: TGCAGTGCTAGGGGCACCCAGCCGGCTGGGAATGATGGCTACACCTTC.

CDR3 DNA sequence: TGTGCCAGCAGCGTAGCTGGACTTGGTGAGAACACTGAAGCTTTCTTT. As protein: CASSVAGLGENTEAFF. The chain links TRBV9 to TRBJ1-1; D remains unclear. V lost 0 bases, J lost 1 base, and 13 bases lay in between. The CDR3 contains 16 residues. Germline V gives CDR1 SGDLS, CDR2 YYNGEE.

This clonotype showed up many times. J is TRBJ1-1 and V is TRBV7-8, with unresolved D. V was clipped by 0 bases and J by 5 bases, with 10 bases between them. The CDR3 has 14 amino acids. Per germline, CDR1 SGHVS and CDR2 FQNEAQ. CDR3 bases: TGTGCCAGCAGCTTAGCCCGGGGATGGACTGAAGCTTTCTTT. Translation gives CASSLARGWTEAFF.

In its sample, this clonotype was seen many times. This chain joins TRBV19 and TRBJ1-1, with TRBD1 matching 9 bases. This CDR3 has 14 residues. Germline CDR1 is LNHDA and CDR2 is SQIVND (reference sequence). V was clipped by 7 bases and J by 6 bases; unmatched bases: 9. Written as DNA, the CDR3 is TGTGCCAGTACCATCTTGACAGGGGGTTCTGAAGCTTTCTTT. It translates to CASTILTGGSEAFF.

This clonotype has a count of ten or more. The gene calls are TRBV6-2 or TRBV6-3 and TRBJ1-6; TRBD1 agrees at 9 bases. The V segment lost 2 bases and the J segment 5 bases; nucleotides outside the gene matches: 7. Per the germline V gene, CDR1 is MNHEY and CDR2 is SVGEGT. This CDR3 region has 17 residues. The CDR3 here is CASSYQFGDRDNSPLHF. CDR3 nucleotides: TGTGCCAGCAGTTACCAATTCGGGGACAGGGATAATTCACCCCTCCACTTT.

The rearrangement links TRBV11-2 to TRBJ1-2, with 7 bases aligning to TRBD1. The ends lost 4 bases at V and 0 bases at J; junction bases unmatched: 8. The germline gives CDR1 SGHAT, CDR2 FQNNGV. The CDR3 runs 16 residues. The DNA of the CDR3 is TGTGCCAGCAGCTCACTAAGGGACAGTACTAACTATGGCTACACCTTC. This codes for CASSSLRDSTNYGYTF. The complete variable domain, with remaining parts taken from reference TRBV11-2 and TRBJ1-2, reads EAGVAQSPRYKIIEKRQSVAFWCNPISGHATLYWYQQILGQGPKLLIQFQNNGVVDDSQLPKDRFSAERLKGVDSTLKIQPAKLEDSAVYLCASSSLRDSTNYGYTFGSGTRLTVV.

This clonotype was recorded at least ten times. The chain is built from TRBV20-1 and TRBJ1-4; 9 bases are shared with TRBD1. Per the germline V gene, CDR1 is DFQATT and CDR2 is SNEGSKA (reference sequence). J lost 3 bases, V lost 3 bases, and 5 bases had no gene match. The CDR3 covers 15 residues. The CDR3 bases are TGCAGTGCTAGTGACAGGGGGAGAGCTAATGAAAAACTGTTTTTT. Translated: CSASDRGRANEKLFF.

This clonotype was counted many times. The J gene is TRBJ1-4, the V gene TRBV20-1, with 7 positions matching TRBD1. Trimming at V came to 6 bases and at J to 1 base, leaving 5 bases not matched to a gene. The CDR3 is 14 residues long. The V gene's germline CDR1 is DFQATT and CDR2 SNEGSKA (reference sequence). Written as DNA, the CDR3 is TGCAGTGCGTACAACAGGGGAACTAATGAAAAACTGTTTTTT. Encoded protein: CSAYNRGTNEKLFF.

Ten or more counts support this clonotype. The rearrangement joins TRBV20-1 to TRBJ1-1, with a possible D match to TRBD1 (5 bases). This CDR3 comprises 16 residues. V was trimmed by 2 bases and J by 1 base, leaving 17 bases between them. Germline loops: CDR1 DFQATT, CDR2 SNEGSKA (reference sequence). The CDR3 loop is CSARIPGFPTNTEAFF. The CDR3 nucleotides are TGCAGTGCTAGAATTCCAGGGTTCCCCACGAACACTGAAGCTTTCTTT.

This chain joins TRBV13 and TRBJ1-2, with D possibly matching TRBD1 (6 bases). The germline V and J ends were trimmed by 0 bases and 6 bases, with 14 bases remaining between them. This CDR3 contains 15 residues. Looked up from germline, CDR1 is PRHDT and CDR2 is FYEKMQ (reference sequence). The CDR3 sequence: CASSLGGRGNDGYTF. The CDR3, as DNA: TGTGCCAGCAGCTTAGGCGGCAGGGGCAACGATGGCTACACCTTC.

This clonotype was counted many times. The V call is TRBV4-2, the J call TRBJ1-4; tentative D call: TRBD1 (6 bases). The germline gives CDR1 LGHNA, CDR2 YNFKEQ. The CDR3 consists of 18 residues. Trimming removed 2 bases from V and 5 bases from J, with 21 bases in between. The DNA for the CDR3 is TGTGCCAGCAGCCAACGATCTAATAAGAGGGGGTTGAATGAAAAACTGTTTTTT. Amino acids: CASSQRSNKRGLNEKLFF.

On this clonotype: Possible read error: a much larger clone is one base away. The rearrangement links TRBV5-5 to TRBJ1-2; the D is unclear. Trimming pared 3 bases from V and 13 bases from J, leaving 19 bases between. Germline-derived CDR1 and CDR2 are SGHKS and YYEKEE (reference sequence). This CDR3 has 13 residues. The CDR3 DNA sequence: TGTGCCAGCAGCTGGGTACCCGGGCAGGCCTTCACCTTC. Translated: CASSWVPGQAFTF.

The chain employs TRBV15 and TRBJ1-6; TRBD1 might be the D (5 bases). This CDR3 spans 17 amino acids. V was cut by 6 bases and J by 8 bases, with 23 bases left in between. Germline V CDR1 and CDR2: LNHNV, YYDKDF (reference sequence). The CDR3 sequence is CATRHTRWGEADSPLHF. Here the CDR3 DNA reads TGTGCCACCAGACATACTCGGTGGGGGGAAGCTGATTCACCCCTCCACTTT.

The sample holds a few counts of this clonotype. The chain carries TRBV29-1 and TRBJ1-1; no clear D. The V gene's germline CDR1 is SQVTM and CDR2 ANQGSEA. The V gene lost 7 bases and the J gene lost 0 bases, with 15 bases spanning the gap. There are 14 residues in the CDR3. The CDR3 region has the DNA TGCAGCGCTCGAAAGACCGTGTTGAACACTGAAGCTTTCTTT. It is translated as CSARKTVLNTEAFF.

This clonotype has just a few counts. V usage is TRBV5-1 and J usage is TRBJ2-5; the D is unclear. The CDR3 sequence is 14 residues long. CDR1 is SGHRS, CDR2 YFSETQ, per germline. V lost 0 bases to trimming and J lost 2 bases, with 8 bases between them. Written as DNA, the CDR3 is TGCGCCAGCAGCTTGGCGGGCAGACAAGAGACCCAGTACTTC. The encoded protein is CASSLAGRQETQYF.

The V call is TRBV25-1, the J call TRBJ2-3; 7 bases are a match to TRBD1. Germline V gene sequence: CDR1 MGHDK, CDR2 SYGVNS. This CDR3 is built from 14 residues. Unmatched junction bases numbered 4, after V lost 6 bases and J lost 1 base. CDR3 amino acids: CASSTGVGTDTQYF. CDR3 nucleotide sequence: TGTGCCAGCAGCACAGGGGTCGGCACAGATACGCAGTATTTT.

A few counts support this clonotype. This chain connects TRBV18 to TRBJ1-5; D remains ambiguous. The germline gives CDR1 KGHSH, CDR2 LQKENI. The CDR3 is 15 residues long. The V and J ends lost 0 bases and 2 bases respectively, with 8 bases between them. DNA for the CDR3: TGTGCCAGCTCACCACCGGGGATGGGCAATCAGCCCCAGCATTTT. It codes for CASSPPGMGNQPQHF. The whole variable domain, remainder taken from reference TRBV18 and TRBJ1-5, is NAGVMQNPRHLVRRRGQEARLRCSPMKGHSHVYWYRQLPEEGLKFMVYLQKENIIDESGMPKERFSAEFPKEGPSILRIQQVVRGDSAAYFCASSPPGMGNQPQHFGDGTRLSIL.

This clonotype appeared many times. The gene calls are TRBV5-1 and TRBJ2-5; no clear D. Trimming took 4 bases from V and 4 from J, leaving 11 bases between them. The CDR3 runs 13 residues. Per germline, CDR1 SGHRS and CDR2 YFSETQ. DNA of the CDR3: TGCGCCAGCAGCCGTGAGACGACAGAGACCCAGTACTTC. Its translation is CASSRETTETQYF.

The chain carries TRBV30 and TRBJ1-1, with D uncertain. From germline, CDR1 is GTSNPN and CDR2 SVGIG (reference sequence). CDR3 length: 13 residues. Trimming removed 3 bases at V and 7 bases at J, with 15 bases between. CDR3 loop: CAWRPGSKGEAFF. The CDR3 DNA sequence: TGTGCCTGGAGGCCGGGGAGTAAAGGTGAAGCTTTCTTT.

This clonotype was seen repeatedly, ten times or more. The chain has TRBV6-5 and TRBJ1-2, with 9 bases fitting TRBD1. This CDR3 has 14 residues. Germline V lookup: CDR1 MNHEY, CDR2 SVGAGI. V dropped 4 bases and J dropped 7; count of bases not matched to a gene: 7. The CDR3 spells CASSSGQGATGYTF. Here the CDR3 DNA reads TGTGCCAGCAGTTCGGGACAGGGTGCGACTGGCTACACCTTC.

This clonotype was recorded at least ten times. This chain connects TRBV2 to TRBJ2-7, with D perhaps TRBD1 (5 bases). V gave up 5 bases and J gave up 4 bases, with 6 bases separating them. Germline V gene lookup returns CDR1 SNHLY and CDR2 FYNNEI. The CDR3 loop spans 11 amino acids. CDR3 sequence reads: CASSTGYEQYF. In nucleotides, the CDR3 is TGTGCCAGCAGTACAGGTTACGAGCAGTACTTC.

At least ten counts were recorded for this clonotype. J is TRBJ2-7 and V is TRBV5-4; 7 bases match TRBD1. V dropped 0 bases and J dropped 3; count of bases not matched to a gene: 3. The CDR3 is made up of 14 amino acids. CDR1 is SGHNT and CDR2 is YYREEE in the germline V gene (reference sequence). As DNA, the CDR3 is TGTGCCAGCAGCTTGGGATCAGGGGGCTACGAGCAGTACTTC. Translation: CASSLGSGGYEQYF.

The chain uses TRBV11-2 and TRBJ1-4, with D perhaps matching TRBD1 (5 bases). The CDR3 spans 15 residues. V lost 5 bases and J lost 2, with 12 bases in between. Germline CDR1 SGHAT, CDR2 FQNNGV. The CDR3 reads CASSPIWGTNEKLFF. The CDR3 DNA sequence: TGTGCCAGCAGCCCCATTTGGGGGACTAATGAAAAACTGTTTTTT.

This clonotype was found many times. The chain carries TRBV5-1 and TRBJ1-1, with D perhaps matching TRBD1 (5 bases). Trimming left V 2 bases short and J 3 bases short, with 11 bases between. The CDR3 spans 14 residues. Germline CDR1 SGHRS, CDR2 YFSETQ. CDR3 amino acids: CASSFRGSDTEAFF. The CDR3, as DNA: TGCGCCAGCAGCTTCCGGGGGAGCGACACTGAAGCTTTCTTT.

This clonotype occurred many times. The V call is TRBV20-1, the J call TRBJ1-5, with a weak D call TRBD1 (5 bases). The CDR3 is made up of 13 amino acids. CDR1 and CDR2 (germline): DFQATT, SNEGSKA (reference sequence). V was shortened by 6 bases and J by 4 bases, with 13 bases between the two germline ends. The CDR3 DNA is TGCAGTGCGCAGGGACCGGAGAATCAGCCCCAGCATTTT. The encoded protein is CSAQGPENQPQHF.